This T cell receptor beta chain emerged from a study of blood T cell repertoires in COVID-19. Study information: The study drew acute and convalescent COVID-19 samples from the United States, Italy and Spain. T cells, B-cell-depleted T cells, or PBMCs supplied cDNA or gDNA.

Germline V gene sequence: CDR1 SGHVS, CDR2 FNYEAQ. V shed 3 bases, J shed 2 bases, and the junction held 3 bases outside the gene matches. The length of the CDR3 is 15 residues. In the authors' methods: Counts of nucleated cells, estimated from reference gene primer amplification, were obtained. Data came from immunoSEQ multiplex PCR; TCRdb stores just in-frame clones and leaves some out. The V and J calls and clone size were taken over from that table, and D and trimming were inferred from the DNA. This table holds approximately 100,000 clones, approximately 87% found once. This sequence joins TRBV7-6 and TRBJ1-3, with 8 bases that match TRBD1. The source material was peripheral blood. This TCR was recovered from a woman aged 30 to 39 with acute or convalescent COVID-19. The CDR3 loop is CASSFTGGTGNTIYF. CDR3 nucleotide sequence: TGTGCCAGCAGCTTTACAGGGGGAACTGGAAACACCATATATTTT.